The clone carrying this T cell receptor beta chain came up many times. Its antigen is unknown. Preparation of the TCRbeta library used unique molecular identifiers. One entry per CDR3 protein results from TCRdb running MiXCR on the PCR reads. The sample lists some 200,000 distinct CDR3 sequences, about 11% occurring once. The data were obtained in a study of T-cell reconstitution after alpha-beta-depleted transplantation in children. CDR3 length equals 16 residues. Trimming at V came to 1 base and at J to 8 bases, leaving 10 bases not matched to a gene. Germline assignment: CDR1 LGHNA and CDR2 YNFKEQ. Study-level results: Alpha-beta T cells about two months after transplant reportedly derived from several hundred expanded graft clones.

Sequenced here: PBMCs, sampled before TCRalphabeta/CD19-depleted stem cell transplant. The sequence was obtained from a child less than two years old with acute myeloid leukemia, due to receive a stem cell transplant. V usage is TRBV4-2 and J usage is TRBJ2-2; 7 nucleotides match TRBD2. The CDR3 sequence is CASSQVRGAGEGELFF. The CDR3 DNA sequence: TGTGCCAGCAGCCAAGTCCGTGGGGCGGGAGAAGGGGAGCTGTTTTTT.